This TCR beta chain is from a study of shared clonotypes between healthy human individuals. Whole-study context: Aged 18 to 49, the donors were a couple of women and a few men.

The germline V gene has CDR1 SGHNT and CDR2 YYREEE (reference sequence). The J segment lost 5 bases and the V segment lost 0 bases, leaving 4 bases of the junction unmatched. The CDR3 length is 14 residues. For this clone: Its target is not known. The same CDR3 is also encoded by other DNA sequences in this sample.

The protocol was immunoSEQ multiplex PCR, while the TCRdb copy is restricted to in-frame clones and leaves out a portion. The sample records roughly 1,000,000 clones, about four fifths being singletons. The study's findings and limits: The small donor group covered limited genetic and exposure diversity. Although depth was large, rarefaction showed that sequencing of the sorted subsets was incomplete.

The source material was memory CD4+ T cells from PBMCs. Described subset: CD45RA-negative fraction. The chain has TRBV5-4 and TRBJ1-1; 7 nucleotides match TRBD1. The TCR comes from a young man in good health. Some clones in this sample may be carry-over from other donors' samples. The CDR3 DNA follows: TGTGCCAGCAGCTTGGGAGGGGGCCATACTGAAGCTTTCTTT. Translated: CASSLGGGHTEAFF.